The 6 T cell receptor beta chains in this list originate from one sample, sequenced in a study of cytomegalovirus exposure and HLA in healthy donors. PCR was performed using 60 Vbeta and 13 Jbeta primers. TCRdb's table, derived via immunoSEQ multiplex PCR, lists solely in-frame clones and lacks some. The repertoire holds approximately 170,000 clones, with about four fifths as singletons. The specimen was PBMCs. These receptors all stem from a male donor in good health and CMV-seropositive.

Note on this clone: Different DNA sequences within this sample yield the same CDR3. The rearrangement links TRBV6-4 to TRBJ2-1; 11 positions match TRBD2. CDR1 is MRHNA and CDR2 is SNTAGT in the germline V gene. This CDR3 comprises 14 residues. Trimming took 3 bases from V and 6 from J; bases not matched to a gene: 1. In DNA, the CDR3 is TGTGCCAGCAGTGATGGGACTAGCGGCAATGAGCAGTTCTTC. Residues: CASSDGTSGNEQFF.

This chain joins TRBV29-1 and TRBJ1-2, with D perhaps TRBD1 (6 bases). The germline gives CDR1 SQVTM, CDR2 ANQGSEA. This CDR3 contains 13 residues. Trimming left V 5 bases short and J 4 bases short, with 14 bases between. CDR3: CSVPGQYSYGYTF. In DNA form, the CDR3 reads TGCAGCGTTCCCGGACAGTACTCCTATGGCTACACCTTC.

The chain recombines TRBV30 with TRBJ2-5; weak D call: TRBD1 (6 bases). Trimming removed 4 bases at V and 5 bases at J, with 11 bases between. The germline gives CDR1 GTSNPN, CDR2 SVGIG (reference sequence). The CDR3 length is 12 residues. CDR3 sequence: CAWKQGRETQYF. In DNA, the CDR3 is TGTGCCTGGAAACAGGGCCGGGAGACCCAGTACTTC.

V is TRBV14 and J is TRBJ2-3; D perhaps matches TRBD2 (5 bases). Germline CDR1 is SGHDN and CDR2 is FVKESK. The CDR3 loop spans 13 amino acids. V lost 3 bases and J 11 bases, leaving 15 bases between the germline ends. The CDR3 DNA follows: TGTGCCAGCAGCCAGGGAGTCCTAACGGGGCAGTATTTT. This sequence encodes CASSQGVLTGQYF.

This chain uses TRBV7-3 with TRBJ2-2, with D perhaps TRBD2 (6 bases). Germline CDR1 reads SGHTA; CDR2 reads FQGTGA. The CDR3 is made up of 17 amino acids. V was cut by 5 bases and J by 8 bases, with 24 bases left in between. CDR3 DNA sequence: TGTGCCAGCAGCCGTGGCAAAGGGACTCCTCTAGGGGGGGAGCTGTTTTTT. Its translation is CASSRGKGTPLGGELFF.

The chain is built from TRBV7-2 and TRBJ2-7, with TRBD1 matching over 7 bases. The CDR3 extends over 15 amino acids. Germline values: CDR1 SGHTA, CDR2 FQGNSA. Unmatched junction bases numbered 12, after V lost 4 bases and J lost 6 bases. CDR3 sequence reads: CASSSPDRWSGEQYF. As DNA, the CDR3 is TGTGCCAGCAGCTCCCCGGACAGGTGGAGCGGCGAGCAGTACTTC.